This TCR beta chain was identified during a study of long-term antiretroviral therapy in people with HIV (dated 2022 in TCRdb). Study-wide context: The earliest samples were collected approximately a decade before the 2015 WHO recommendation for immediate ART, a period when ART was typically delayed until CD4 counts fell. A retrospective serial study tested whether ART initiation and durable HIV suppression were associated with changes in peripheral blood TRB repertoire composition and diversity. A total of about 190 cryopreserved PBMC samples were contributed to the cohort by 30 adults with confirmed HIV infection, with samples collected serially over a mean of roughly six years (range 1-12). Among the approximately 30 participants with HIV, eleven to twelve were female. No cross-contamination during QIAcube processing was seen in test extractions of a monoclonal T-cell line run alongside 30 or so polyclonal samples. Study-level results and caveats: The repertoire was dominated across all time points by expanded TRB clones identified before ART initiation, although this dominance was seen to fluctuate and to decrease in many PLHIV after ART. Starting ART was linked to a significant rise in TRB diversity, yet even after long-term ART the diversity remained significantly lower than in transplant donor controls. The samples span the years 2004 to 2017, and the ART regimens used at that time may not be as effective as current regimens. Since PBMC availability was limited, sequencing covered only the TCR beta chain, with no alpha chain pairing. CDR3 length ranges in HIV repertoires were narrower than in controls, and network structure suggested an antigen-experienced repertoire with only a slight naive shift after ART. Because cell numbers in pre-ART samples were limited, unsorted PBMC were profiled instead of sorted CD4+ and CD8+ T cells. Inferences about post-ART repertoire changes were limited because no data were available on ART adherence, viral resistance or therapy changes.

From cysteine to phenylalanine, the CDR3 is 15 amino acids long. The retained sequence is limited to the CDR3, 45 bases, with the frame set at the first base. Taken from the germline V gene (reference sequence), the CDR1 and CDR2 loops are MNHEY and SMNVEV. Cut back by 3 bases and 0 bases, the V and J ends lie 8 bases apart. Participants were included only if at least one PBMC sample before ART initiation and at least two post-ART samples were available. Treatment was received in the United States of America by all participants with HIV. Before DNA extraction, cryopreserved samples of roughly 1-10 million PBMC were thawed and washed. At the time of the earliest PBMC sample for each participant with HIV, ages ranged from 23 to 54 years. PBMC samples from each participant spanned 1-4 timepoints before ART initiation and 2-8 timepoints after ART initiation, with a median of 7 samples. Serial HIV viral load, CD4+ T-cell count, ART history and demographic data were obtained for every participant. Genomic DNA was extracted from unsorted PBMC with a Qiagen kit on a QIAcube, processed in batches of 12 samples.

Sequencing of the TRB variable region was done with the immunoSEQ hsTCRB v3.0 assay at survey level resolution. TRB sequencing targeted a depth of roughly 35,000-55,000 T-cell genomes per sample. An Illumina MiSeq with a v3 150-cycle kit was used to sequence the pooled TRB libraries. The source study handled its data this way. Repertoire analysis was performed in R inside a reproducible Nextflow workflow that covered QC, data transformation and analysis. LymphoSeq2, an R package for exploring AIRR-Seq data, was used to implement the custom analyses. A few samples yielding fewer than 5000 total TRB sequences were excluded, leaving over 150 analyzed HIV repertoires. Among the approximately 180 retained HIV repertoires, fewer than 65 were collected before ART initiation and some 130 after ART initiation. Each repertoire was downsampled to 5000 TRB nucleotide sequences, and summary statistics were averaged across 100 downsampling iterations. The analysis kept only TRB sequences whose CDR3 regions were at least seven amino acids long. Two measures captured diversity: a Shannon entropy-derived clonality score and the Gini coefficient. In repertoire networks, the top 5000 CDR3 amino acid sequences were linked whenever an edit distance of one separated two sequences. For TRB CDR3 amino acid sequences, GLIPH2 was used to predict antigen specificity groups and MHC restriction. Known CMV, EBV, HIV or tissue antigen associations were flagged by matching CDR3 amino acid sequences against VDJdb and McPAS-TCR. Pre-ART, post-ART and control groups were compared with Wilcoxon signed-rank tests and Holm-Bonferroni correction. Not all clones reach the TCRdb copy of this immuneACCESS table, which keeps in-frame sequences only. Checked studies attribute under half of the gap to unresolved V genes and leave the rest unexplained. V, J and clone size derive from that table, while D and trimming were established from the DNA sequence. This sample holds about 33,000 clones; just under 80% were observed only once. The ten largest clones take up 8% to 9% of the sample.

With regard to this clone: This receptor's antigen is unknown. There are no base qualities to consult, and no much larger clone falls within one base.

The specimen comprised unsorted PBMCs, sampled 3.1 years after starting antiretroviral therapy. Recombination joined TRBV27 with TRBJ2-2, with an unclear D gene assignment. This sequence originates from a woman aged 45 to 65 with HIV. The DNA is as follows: TGTGCCAGCAGTTTTTTGACCACGAACACCGGGGAGCTGTTTTTT. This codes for CASSFLTTNTGELFF.